A selection of T cell receptor beta chains follows, all from one sample in a study of T cells in Graves' hyperthyroidism and ophthalmopathy. MiXCR was run by TCRdb on the multiplex PCR reads, yielding one entry per CDR3 protein. The sample yields under 400,000 distinct CDR3 sequences, roughly 17% seen once. The sample was blood. All receptors derive from a man between 25 and 39 years old with Graves' hyperthyroidism. Each CDR3 is given with its conserved first and last residue. The D gene is left open where the match is weak. Where a row states a size, it is once, few, many or the class of an expanded clone; other rows omit it.

D gene	V gene	clone size	J gene	CDR3 protein	CDR3 DNA
.	TRBV10-3	.	TRBJ2-2	CAVSEPDLLTGELFF	TGTGCCGTCAGTGAACCAGACTTACTCACCGGGGAGCTGTTTTTT
.	TRBV24-1	few	TRBJ2-3	CATSDLHRGGTDTQYF	TGTGCCACCAGTGATTTGCATAGGGGGGGCACAGATACGCAGTATTTT
.	TRBV27	many	TRBJ2-7	CASRMGVGEQYF	TGTGCCAGCAGGATGGGTGTCGGCGAGCAGTACTTC
.	TRBV7-2	many	TRBJ1-2	CASSLYGTGYTF	TGTGCCAGCAGCTTATACGGAACTGGCTACACCTTC
.	TRBV4-1	.	TRBJ1-5	CASSQGAVYSNQPQHF	TGCGCCAGCAGCCAAGGGGCGGTTTATAGCAATCAGCCCCAGCATTTT
TRBD1	TRBV19	many	TRBJ1-2	CASSMDRVDDYTF	TGTGCCAGTAGTATGGACAGGGTCGATGACTACACCTTC
.	TRBV3-1	many	TRBJ2-2	CASSPTGLALTGELFF	TGTGCCAGCAGCCCCACTGGCCTAGCCCTCACCGGGGAGCTGTTTTTT
TRBD2	TRBV27	once	TRBJ2-1	CASSWVGAPSGPYNEQFF	TGTGCCAGCAGTTGGGTAGGGGCCCCTAGCGGACCCTACAATGAGCAGTTCTTC
.	TRBV20-1	many	TRBJ2-7	CSARDLRQGPYEQYF	TGCAGTGCTAGAGATCTCCGCCAGGGGCCCTACGAGCAGTACTTC
.	TRBV20-1	.	TRBJ2-7	CSARQGFSYEQYF	TGCAGTGCTAGACAGGGGTTCTCCTACGAGCAGTACTTC
TRBD1	TRBV5-1	many	TRBJ2-2	CASSQRQGNTGELFF	TGCGCCAGCAGCCAAAGACAGGGGAACACCGGGGAGCTGTTTTTT
TRBD2	TRBV28	many	TRBJ2-7	CASSRLAGGPYEQYF	TGTGCCAGCAGTCGACTAGCGGGAGGACCTTACGAGCAGTACTTC
.	TRBV9	few	TRBJ2-2	CASNPFLTSRGGELFF	TGTGCCAGCAACCCATTTTTAACTAGCCGGGGCGGGGAGCTGTTTTTT
.	TRBV3-1	many	TRBJ1-5	CASSPHDSGNQPQHF	TGTGCCAGCAGCCCCCATGACAGTGGCAATCAGCCCCAGCATTTT
.	TRBV5-1	.	TRBJ2-2	CASQKNAGELFF	TGCGCCAGCCAAAAAAATGCTGGGGAGCTGTTTTTT
.	TRBV20-1	few	TRBJ2-7	CSADLGSYEQYF	TGCAGCGCCGACTTGGGCTCCTACGAGCAGTACTTC
.	TRBV5-1	few	TRBJ1-1	CASSLRSDFYTEAFF	TGCGCCAGCAGCCTACGCAGTGACTTTTACACTGAAGCTTTCTTT
.	TRBV27	few	TRBJ2-7	CASGTYYEQYF	TGTGCCAGCGGGACATACTACGAGCAGTACTTC
TRBD1	TRBV5-1	few	TRBJ2-2	CACAGTGSAGELFF	TGCGCCTGCGCCGGGACAGGGTCGGCCGGGGAGCTGTTTTTT
TRBD2	TRBV5-4	many	TRBJ2-1	CASSFSGGSRINEQFF	TGTGCCAGCAGCTTCTCGGGCGGGAGTAGGATCAATGAGCAGTTCTTC
.	TRBV7-8	many	TRBJ1-2	CASSLVAYGYTF	TGTGCCAGCAGCTTAGTGGCTTATGGCTACACCTTC
.	TRBV20-1	many	TRBJ1-1	CSAPGQLYTEAFF	TGCAGTGCTCCGGGACAACTATACACTGAAGCTTTCTTT
TRBD2	TRBV6-1	.	TRBJ2-7	CASRSGLDEQYF	TGTGCCAGCAGATCGGGACTAGACGAGCAGTACTTC